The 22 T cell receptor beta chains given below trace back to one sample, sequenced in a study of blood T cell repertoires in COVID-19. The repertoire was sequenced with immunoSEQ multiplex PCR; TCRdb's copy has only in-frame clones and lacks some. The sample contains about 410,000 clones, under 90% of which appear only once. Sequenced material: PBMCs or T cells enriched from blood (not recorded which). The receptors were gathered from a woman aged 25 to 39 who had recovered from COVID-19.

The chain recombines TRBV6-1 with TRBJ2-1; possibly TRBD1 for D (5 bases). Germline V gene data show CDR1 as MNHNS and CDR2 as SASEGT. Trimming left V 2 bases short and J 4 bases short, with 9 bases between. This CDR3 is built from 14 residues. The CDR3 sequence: CASSESAGYNEQFF. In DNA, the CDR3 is TGTGCCAGCAGTGAATCCGCAGGGTACAATGAGCAGTTCTTC.

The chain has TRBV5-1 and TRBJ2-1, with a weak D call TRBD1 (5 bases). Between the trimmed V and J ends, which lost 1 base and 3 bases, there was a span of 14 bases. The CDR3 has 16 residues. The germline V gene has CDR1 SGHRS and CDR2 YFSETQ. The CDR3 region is CASSLLGPDNYNEQFF. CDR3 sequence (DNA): TGCGCCAGCAGCTTGTTAGGCCCGGACAACTACAATGAGCAGTTCTTC.

The DNA of the CDR3 is TGTGCCAGCGACAGGGGGCGCGAGCAGTACTTC. Its translation is CASDRGREQYF. The chain couples TRBV12-3 or TRBV12-4 to TRBJ2-7; TRBD1 agrees at 10 bases. The CDR3 extends over 11 amino acids. With 8 bases clipped from V and 6 bases from J, the junction kept 1 base outside the gene matches.

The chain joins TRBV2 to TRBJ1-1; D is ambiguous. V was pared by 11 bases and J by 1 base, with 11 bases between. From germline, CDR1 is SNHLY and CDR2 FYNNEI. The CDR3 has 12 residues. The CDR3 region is CAQHPPNTEAFF. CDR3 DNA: TGTGCCCAACATCCCCCGAACACTGAAGCTTTCTTT.

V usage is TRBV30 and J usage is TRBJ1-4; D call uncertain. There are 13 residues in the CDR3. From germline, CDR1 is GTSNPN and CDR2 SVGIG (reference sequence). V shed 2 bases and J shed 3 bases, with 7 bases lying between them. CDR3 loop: CAWSPQANEKLFF. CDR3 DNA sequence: TGTGCCTGGAGTCCGCAGGCTAATGAAAAACTGTTTTTT.

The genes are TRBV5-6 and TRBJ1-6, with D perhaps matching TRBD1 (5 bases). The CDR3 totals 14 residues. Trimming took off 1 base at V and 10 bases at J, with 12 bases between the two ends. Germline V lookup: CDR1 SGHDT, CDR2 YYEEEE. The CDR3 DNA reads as TGTGCCAGCAGCTTGCTCCAGGGTGGATCACCCCTCCACTTT. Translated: CASSLLQGGSPLHF.

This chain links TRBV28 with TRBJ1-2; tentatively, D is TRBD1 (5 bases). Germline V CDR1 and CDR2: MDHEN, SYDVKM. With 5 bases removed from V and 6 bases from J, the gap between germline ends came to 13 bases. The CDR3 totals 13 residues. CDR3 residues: CASSPETVDGYTF. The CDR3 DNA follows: TGTGCCAGCAGTCCGGAGACAGTGGATGGCTACACCTTC.

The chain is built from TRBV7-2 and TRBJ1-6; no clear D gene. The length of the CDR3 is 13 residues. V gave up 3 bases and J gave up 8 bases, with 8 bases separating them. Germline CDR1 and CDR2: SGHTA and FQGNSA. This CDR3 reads CASSFARDSPLHF. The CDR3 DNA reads TGTGCCAGCAGCTTCGCTCGCGATTCACCCCTCCACTTT.

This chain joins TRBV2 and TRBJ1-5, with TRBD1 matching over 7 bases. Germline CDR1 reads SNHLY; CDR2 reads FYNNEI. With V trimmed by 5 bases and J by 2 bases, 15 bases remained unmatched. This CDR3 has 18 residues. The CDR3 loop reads CASSSRDSPSVGNQPQHF. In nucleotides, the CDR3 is TGTGCCAGCAGTTCCCGGGACAGTCCTTCTGTCGGCAATCAGCCCCAGCATTTT.

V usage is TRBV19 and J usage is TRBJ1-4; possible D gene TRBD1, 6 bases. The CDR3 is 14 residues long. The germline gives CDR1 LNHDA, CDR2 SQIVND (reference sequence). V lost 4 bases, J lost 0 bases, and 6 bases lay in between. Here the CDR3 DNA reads TGTGCCAGTAGTAGGACAGCAACTAATGAAAAACTGTTTTTT. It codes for CASSRTATNEKLFF.

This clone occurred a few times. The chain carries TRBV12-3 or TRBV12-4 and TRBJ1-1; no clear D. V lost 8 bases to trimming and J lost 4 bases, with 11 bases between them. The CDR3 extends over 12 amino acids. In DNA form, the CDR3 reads TGTGCCAGCTGGGCGCATTTCACTGAAGCTTTCTTT. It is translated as CASWAHFTEAFF.

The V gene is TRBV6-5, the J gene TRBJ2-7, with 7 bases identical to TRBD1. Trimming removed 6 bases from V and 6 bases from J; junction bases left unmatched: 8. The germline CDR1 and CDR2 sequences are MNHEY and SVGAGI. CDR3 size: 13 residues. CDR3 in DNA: TGTGCCAGCAGCACCGACAGGGCCTCCGAGCAGTACTTC. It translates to CASSTDRASEQYF.

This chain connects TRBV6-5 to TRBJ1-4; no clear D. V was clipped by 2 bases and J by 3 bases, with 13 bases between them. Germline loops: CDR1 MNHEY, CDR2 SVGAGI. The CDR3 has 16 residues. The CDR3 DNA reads TGTGCCAGCAGTTACCAAAATCCCCCATCTAATGAAAAACTGTTTTTT. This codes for CASSYQNPPSNEKLFF.

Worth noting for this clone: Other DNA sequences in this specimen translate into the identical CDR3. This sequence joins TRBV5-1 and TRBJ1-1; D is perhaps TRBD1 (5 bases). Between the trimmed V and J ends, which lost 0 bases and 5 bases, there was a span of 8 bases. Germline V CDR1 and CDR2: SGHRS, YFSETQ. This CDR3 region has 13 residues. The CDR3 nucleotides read TGCGCCAGCAGCTTGGCGGGGGAAACTGAAGCTTTCTTT. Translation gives CASSLAGETEAFF.

The CDR3 bases are TGTGCCAGCAGCTCGAAAATAGGGGTATATGAGCAGTTCTTC. Translating gives CASSSKIGVYEQFF. The chain employs TRBV12-1 and TRBJ2-1; the listed D gene, TRBD1, was not tested against the DNA. TRBV12-1 is classified as a pseudogene. The CDR3 spans 14 residues.

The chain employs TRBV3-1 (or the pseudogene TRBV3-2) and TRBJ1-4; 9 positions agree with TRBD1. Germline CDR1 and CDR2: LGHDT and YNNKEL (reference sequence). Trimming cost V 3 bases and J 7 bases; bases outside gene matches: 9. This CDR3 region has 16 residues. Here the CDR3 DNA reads TGTGCCAGCAGCCATCTTATTACAGGGGGCGGTGAAAAACTGTTTTTT. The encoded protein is CASSHLITGGGEKLFF.

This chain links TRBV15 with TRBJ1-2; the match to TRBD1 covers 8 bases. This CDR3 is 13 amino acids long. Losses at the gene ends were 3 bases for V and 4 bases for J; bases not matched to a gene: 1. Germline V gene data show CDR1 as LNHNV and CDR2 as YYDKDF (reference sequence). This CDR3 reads CATSSGTGYGYTF. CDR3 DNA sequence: TGTGCCACCAGCAGCGGGACAGGCTATGGCTACACCTTC.

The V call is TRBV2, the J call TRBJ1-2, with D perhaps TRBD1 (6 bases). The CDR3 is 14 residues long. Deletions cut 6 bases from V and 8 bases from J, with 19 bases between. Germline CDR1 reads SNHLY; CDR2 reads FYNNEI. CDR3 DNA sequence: TGTGCCAGCAGAACGGGGGGGGCTGATCGCGGCTACACCTTC. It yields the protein CASRTGGADRGYTF. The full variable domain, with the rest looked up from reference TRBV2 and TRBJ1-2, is EPEVTQTPSHQVTQMGQEVILRCVPISNHLYFYWYRQILGQKVEFLVSFYNNEISEKSEIFDDQFSVERPDGSNFTLKIRSTKLEDSAMYFCASRTGGADRGYTFGSGTRLTVV.

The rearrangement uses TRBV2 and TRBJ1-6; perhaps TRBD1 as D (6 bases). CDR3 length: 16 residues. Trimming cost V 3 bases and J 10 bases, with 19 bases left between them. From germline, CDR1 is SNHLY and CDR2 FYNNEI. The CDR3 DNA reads TGTGCCAGCAGTGAGCTGGGCAGGGGAATTGAATCACCCCTCCACTTT. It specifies CASSELGRGIESPLHF. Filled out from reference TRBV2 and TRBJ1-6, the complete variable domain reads EPEVTQTPSHQVTQMGQEVILRCVPISNHLYFYWYRQILGQKVEFLVSFYNNEISEKSEIFDDQFSVERPDGSNFTLKIRSTKLEDSAMYFCASSELGRGIESPLHFGNGTRLTVT.

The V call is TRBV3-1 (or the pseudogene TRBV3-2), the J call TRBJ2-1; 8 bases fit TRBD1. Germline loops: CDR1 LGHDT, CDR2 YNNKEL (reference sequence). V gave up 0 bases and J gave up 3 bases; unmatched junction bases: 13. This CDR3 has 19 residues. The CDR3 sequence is CASSQDLLLGQVGYNEQFF. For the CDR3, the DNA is TGTGCCAGCAGCCAAGATCTACTACTGGGACAGGTGGGCTACAATGAGCAGTTCTTC.

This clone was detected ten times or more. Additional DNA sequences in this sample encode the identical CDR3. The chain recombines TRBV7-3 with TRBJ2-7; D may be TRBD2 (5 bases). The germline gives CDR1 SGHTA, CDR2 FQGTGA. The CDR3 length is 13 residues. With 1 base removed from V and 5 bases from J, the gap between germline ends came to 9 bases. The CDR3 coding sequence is TGTGCCAGCAGCTTAAAGGTGCGGGACGAGCAGTACTTC. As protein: CASSLKVRDEQYF. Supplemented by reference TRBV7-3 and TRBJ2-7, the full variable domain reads GAGVSQTPSNKVTEKGKYVELRCDPISGHTALYWYRQSLGQGPEFLIYFQGTGAADDSGLPNDRFFAVRPEGSVSTLKIQRTERGDSAVYLCASSLKVRDEQYFGPGTRLTVT.

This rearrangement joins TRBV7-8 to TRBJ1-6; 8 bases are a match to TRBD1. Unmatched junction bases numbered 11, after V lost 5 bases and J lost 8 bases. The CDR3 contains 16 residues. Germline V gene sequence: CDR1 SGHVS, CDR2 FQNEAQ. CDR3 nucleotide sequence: TGTGCCAGCAGCCGAGGGCCCGGGACAGGAGATTCACCCCTCCACTTT. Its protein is CASSRGPGTGDSPLHF.